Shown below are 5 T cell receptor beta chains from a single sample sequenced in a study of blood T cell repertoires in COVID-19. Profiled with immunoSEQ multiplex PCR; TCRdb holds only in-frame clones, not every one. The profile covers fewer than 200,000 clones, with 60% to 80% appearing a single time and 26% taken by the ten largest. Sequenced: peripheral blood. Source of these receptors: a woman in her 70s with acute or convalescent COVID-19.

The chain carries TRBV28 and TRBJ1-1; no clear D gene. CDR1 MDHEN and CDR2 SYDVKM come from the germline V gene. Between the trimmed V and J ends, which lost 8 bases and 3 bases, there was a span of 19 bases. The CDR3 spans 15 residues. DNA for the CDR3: TGTGCCAGCCAGAAACTAAGAGAAATCGACACTGAAGCTTTCTTT. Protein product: CASQKLREIDTEAFF. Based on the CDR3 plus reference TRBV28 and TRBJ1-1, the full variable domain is DVKVTQSSRYLVKRTGEKVFLECVQDMDHENMFWYRQDPGLGLRLIYFSYDVKMKEKGDIPEGYSVSREKKERFSLILESASTNQTSMYLCASQKLREIDTEAFFGQGTRLTVV.

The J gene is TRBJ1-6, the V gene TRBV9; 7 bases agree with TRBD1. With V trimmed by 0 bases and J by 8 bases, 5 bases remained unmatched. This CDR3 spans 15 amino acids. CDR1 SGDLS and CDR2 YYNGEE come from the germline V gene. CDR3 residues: CASSVGGDSDSPLHF. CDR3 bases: TGTGCCAGCAGCGTAGGAGGGGACAGTGATTCACCCCTCCACTTT.

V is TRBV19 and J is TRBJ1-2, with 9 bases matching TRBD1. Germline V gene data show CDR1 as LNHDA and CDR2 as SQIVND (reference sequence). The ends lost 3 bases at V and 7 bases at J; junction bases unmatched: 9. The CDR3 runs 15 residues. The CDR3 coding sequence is TGTGCCAGTAGTATCATGCCACAGGGGGCTGGTGGCTACACCTTC. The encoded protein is CASSIMPQGAGGYTF.

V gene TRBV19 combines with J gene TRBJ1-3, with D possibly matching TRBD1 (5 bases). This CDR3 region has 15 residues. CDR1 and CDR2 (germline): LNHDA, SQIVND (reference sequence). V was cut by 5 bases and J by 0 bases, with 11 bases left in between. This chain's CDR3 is CASSAAGGSGNTIYF. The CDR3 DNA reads TGTGCCAGTAGTGCCGCCGGGGGCTCTGGAAACACCATATATTTT.

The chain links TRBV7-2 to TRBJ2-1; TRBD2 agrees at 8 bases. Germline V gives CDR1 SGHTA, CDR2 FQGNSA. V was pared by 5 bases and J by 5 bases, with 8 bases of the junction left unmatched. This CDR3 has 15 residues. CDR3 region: CASSGYSGTDNEQFF. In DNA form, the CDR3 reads TGTGCCAGCAGCGGGTATAGCGGGACTGACAATGAGCAGTTCTTC.